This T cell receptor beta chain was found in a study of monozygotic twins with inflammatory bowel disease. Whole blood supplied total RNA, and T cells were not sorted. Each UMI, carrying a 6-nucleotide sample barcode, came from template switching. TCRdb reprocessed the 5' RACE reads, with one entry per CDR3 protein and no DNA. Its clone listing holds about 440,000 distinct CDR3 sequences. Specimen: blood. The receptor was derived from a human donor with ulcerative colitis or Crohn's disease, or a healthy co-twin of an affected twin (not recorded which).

CDR3 protein: CASSSDPGDTEAFF. The J gene is TRBJ1-1, the V gene TRBV5-1; the TCRdb call, TRBD1, lacks DNA for checking. This CDR3 is 14 amino acids long. Germline CDR1 reads SGHRS; CDR2 reads YFSETQ.